This T cell receptor beta chain was documented in a study of cytomegalovirus exposure and HLA in healthy donors. Worth noting for this clone: Its target is unknown.

With 5 bases clipped from V and 7 bases from J, the junction kept 6 bases outside the gene matches. Germline V gives CDR1 SGHNT, CDR2 YENEEA. The CDR3 runs to 13 residues. PCR was performed using 60 Vbeta and 13 Jbeta primers. Data came from immunoSEQ multiplex PCR; TCRdb stores just in-frame clones and leaves some out. The sample has 110,000 to 150,000 clones; about two thirds are singletons. Overall study results and limits: Association with HLA alleles at 0.05 false discovery rate was found for around 17,000 TCR beta sequences in a later analysis. It was 150 to 200 TCR beta chains that were listed as cytomegalovirus-associated.

The genes are TRBV11-3 and TRBJ2-7; 9 nucleotides match TRBD1. The source is a man aged 40-49 years in good health and CMV-seronegative. The specimen was PBMCs. The CDR3: CASSQNRGREQYF. The CDR3 nucleotides are TGTGCCAGCAGCCAGAACAGGGGGCGAGAGCAGTACTTC.